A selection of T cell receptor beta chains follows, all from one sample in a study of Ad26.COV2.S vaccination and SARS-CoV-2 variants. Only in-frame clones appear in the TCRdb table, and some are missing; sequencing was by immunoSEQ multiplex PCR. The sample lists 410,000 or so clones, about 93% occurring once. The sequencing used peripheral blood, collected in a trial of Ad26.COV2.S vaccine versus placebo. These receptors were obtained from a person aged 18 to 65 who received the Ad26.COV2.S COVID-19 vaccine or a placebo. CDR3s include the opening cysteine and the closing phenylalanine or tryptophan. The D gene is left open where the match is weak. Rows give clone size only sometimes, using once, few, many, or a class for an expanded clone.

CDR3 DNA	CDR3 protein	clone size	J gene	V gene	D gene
TGTGCCAGCACCTACGACCAACTAGCGGTAGACTACGAGCAGTACTTC	CASTYDQLAVDYEQYF	.	TRBJ2-7	TRBV7-3	TRBD2
TGTGCCAGCAGTTACTCTGGTGGCGGGCCCTCCTACGAGCAGTACTTC	CASSYSGGGPSYEQYF	.	TRBJ2-7	TRBV6-6	.
TGTGCCAGCAGCCCTCTAACACAACGCTTCTACAATGAGCAGTTCTTC	CASSPLTQRFYNEQFF	.	TRBJ2-1	TRBV11-2	.
TGTGCCAGCAGCTCCAACCGGGACTCTTATACGCAGTATTTT	CASSSNRDSYTQYF	.	TRBJ2-3	TRBV7-3	.
TGTGCCAGTAGTATCCTAGCGGGGGTAAACAATGAGCAGTTCTTC	CASSILAGVNNEQFF	once	TRBJ2-1	TRBV19	TRBD2
TGTGCCAGCTCACCACGTTTTCGTACAGGAAACTACGAGCAGTACTTC	CASSPRFRTGNYEQYF	.	TRBJ2-7	TRBV18	.
TGTGCCAGCAGCTTAGCGGGACAGGGGGTTCGTGGCTACACCTTC	CASSLAGQGVRGYTF	.	TRBJ1-2	TRBV7-9	TRBD1
TGTGCCAGTAAACCCCTAGCTTTGAGCACAGATACGCAGTATTTT	CASKPLALSTDTQYF	.	TRBJ2-3	TRBV19	.
TGCGCCAGCAGCGAGAACAGGGAGGGTGACATTCAGTACTTC	CASSENREGDIQYF	.	TRBJ2-4	TRBV5-1	.
TGTGCCAGCAGTTCCGCCGGACTAGCGGCCCCCGAGCAGTACTTC	CASSSAGLAAPEQYF	once	TRBJ2-7	TRBV5-4	TRBD2
TGCAGTGCTAGTACGCCGGACCAGCCCCAGCATTTT	CSASTPDQPQHF	.	TRBJ1-5	TRBV20-1	.
TGTGCCTCACACGGCGGGGGCCTGGACGAGCAGTACTTC	CASHGGGLDEQYF	.	TRBJ2-7	TRBV10-3	.
TGTGCCAGCAGTTTCGAAGTTATATATGGCTACACCTTC	CASSFEVIYGYTF	.	TRBJ1-2	TRBV5-6	.
TGTGCCAGCAGTTTGGGAGGCTCCTACAATGAGCAGTTCTTC	CASSLGGSYNEQFF	.	TRBJ2-1	TRBV28	.
TGTGCCAGCAGTAGGGACACATCCTACACTGAAGCTTTCTTT	CASSRDTSYTEAFF	.	TRBJ1-1	TRBV7-9	.
TGTGCCAGCAGCTTGGACGACAGGGCGAACACTGAAGCTTTCTTT	CASSLDDRANTEAFF	.	TRBJ1-1	TRBV5-6	TRBD1
TGTGCCAGCAGTTTATTCAGGGCCCTCGGGCATTACGAGCAGTACTTC	CASSLFRALGHYEQYF	once	TRBJ2-7	TRBV28	.
TGTGCCAGTAGTATAGATTGGCAGCCCCAGCATTTT	CASSIDWQPQHF	.	TRBJ1-5	TRBV19	.
TGTGCCAGCGGGCCTCCGGGACAGGGGATGACAGCGGACGGGAGCTTC	CASGPPGQGMTADGSF	.	TRBJ2-7	TRBV5-4	TRBD1
TGTGCCAGCAGTGGACTTCAACGGGGGGGCTTTGAAAAACTGTTTTTT	CASSGLQRGGFEKLFF	.	TRBJ1-4	TRBV25-1	.
TGTGCCAGCAGTTACTCTCGGGTTAATAGTCAGCCCCAGCATTTT	CASSYSRVNSQPQHF	.	TRBJ1-5	TRBV6-6	.
TGTGCCAGCAGCTTGGGGGACAGGAGTTCCACTGAAGCTTTCTTT	CASSLGDRSSTEAFF	.	TRBJ1-1	TRBV7-6	TRBD1
TGCAGCGTTGAAGGGGCGGGGCACGCCGATACCTACGAGCAGTACTTC	CSVEGAGHADTYEQYF	.	TRBJ2-7	TRBV29-1	.
TGTGCCAGCAGGGGTACAGGTATGGAAAAACTGTTTTTT	CASRGTGMEKLFF	.	TRBJ1-4	TRBV25-1	.
TGTGCCAGCAGCGAAACTAGCGGGTTCTACAATGAGCAGTTCTTC	CASSETSGFYNEQFF	once	TRBJ2-1	TRBV9	TRBD2
TGTGCCAGCTCACCGTCACTAGCGAGCACCGGGGAGCTGTTTTTT	CASSPSLASTGELFF	.	TRBJ2-2	TRBV18	TRBD2
TGTGCCAGCAGTGAAGAGGGGAGCGGGAGCATCTACGAGCAGTACTTC	CASSEEGSGSIYEQYF	.	TRBJ2-7	TRBV2	TRBD2
TGTGCCAGCACCACAGGGCTCATGGAGCAGTACTTC	CASTTGLMEQYF	.	TRBJ2-7	TRBV7-9	.
TGTGCCAGCAGCTCTCCCGGGAGTGGGTACAATGAGCAGTTCTTC	CASSSPGSGYNEQFF	once	TRBJ2-1	TRBV6-5	.
TGTGCCAGCAGCCAAGGGACTAGTTGGGGGACCTACGAGCAGTACTTC	CASSQGTSWGTYEQYF	.	TRBJ2-7	TRBV14	TRBD2
TGTGCCAGCAGCGTACAGGGACTAGTTCGAAATGAGCAGTTCTTC	CASSVQGLVRNEQFF	.	TRBJ2-1	TRBV9	TRBD2
TGTGCCAGTAGTATTACGAGACTAGTGGAAAATGAGCAGTTCTTC	CASSITRLVENEQFF	.	TRBJ2-1	TRBV19	.
TGTGCTAGCAGCTTAGATCACGGGGCAACCTATGAGCAGTTCTTC	CASSLDHGATYEQFF	.	TRBJ2-1	TRBV7-7	.
TGTGCCAGCAGCTTAGCGGGGGGATACGAGCAGTACTTC	CASSLAGGYEQYF	.	TRBJ2-7	TRBV7-2	.
TGCAGCGTGGACCTAAACAAGGGAGATACGCAGTATTTT	CSVDLNKGDTQYF	.	TRBJ2-3	TRBV29-1	.
TGCGCCAGCAGCCAAGCCCTAGGGGGCCCCTACGAGCAGTACTTC	CASSQALGGPYEQYF	.	TRBJ2-7	TRBV4-1	TRBD1
TGTGCCAGTACCCCTGGGGGGAGGACTAACGAGCAGTACTTC	CASTPGGRTNEQYF	.	TRBJ2-7	TRBV19	.
TGTGCCAGCAGCGGACCGGGACAGAGCCCCTACGAGCAGTACTTC	CASSGPGQSPYEQYF	.	TRBJ2-7	TRBV7-8	TRBD1
TGTGCCAGCACTAACTTGGGAAGGAACACTGAAGCTTTCTTT	CASTNLGRNTEAFF	.	TRBJ1-1	TRBV5-5	.
TGTGCCAGCAGTGGGCGGGGGTACGAGCAGTACTTC	CASSGRGYEQYF	.	TRBJ2-7	TRBV13	TRBD2
TGTGCCATTTCCGGCGGGAGGGCCAGGGGAGATGAGCAGTTCTTC	CAISGGRARGDEQFF	.	TRBJ2-1	TRBV10-3	TRBD2
TGCGCCAGCAGTGAATTCGATAGGAAGTTCTTC	CASSEFDRKFF	.	TRBJ2-1	TRBV10-2	.
TGTGCCAGCAGCAAACGGCATAGCGGGAGGTTCTCTAGCACAGATACGCAGTATTTT	CASSKRHSGRFSSTDTQYF	.	TRBJ2-3	TRBV21-1	.
TGTGCCAGTAGTATACAATTCATTCGGCCGCGAGAGACCCAGTACTTC	CASSIQFIRPRETQYF	.	TRBJ2-5	TRBV19	.
TGTGCCAGCAGCTTGCGTGTAGTCGGTCAAGAGACCCAGTACTTC	CASSLRVVGQETQYF	.	TRBJ2-5	TRBV5-4	.
TGTGCCAGCAGTCCCGGGGGTGGAAACACCATATATTTT	CASSPGGGNTIYF	.	TRBJ1-3	TRBV28	.
TGTGCCAGTAGTCGTGGACACGGCCGGGACTACGAGCAGTACTTC	CASSRGHGRDYEQYF	.	TRBJ2-7	TRBV19	.
TGTGCCATCAAACGGGAGAGCACAGATACGCAGTATTTT	CAIKRESTDTQYF	.	TRBJ2-3	TRBV10-3	.
TGTGCCAGCAGCCCGGGACTAGCGGGAGGGAATGAGCAGTTCTTC	CASSPGLAGGNEQFF	.	TRBJ2-1	TRBV7-7	TRBD2
TGTGCCAGCAGTTCCCCGGGCAGGAACACTGAAGCTTTCTTT	CASSSPGRNTEAFF	.	TRBJ1-1	TRBV6-5	.
TGTGCCAGCAGCTCGGGACAGGTAGAATCACCCCTCCACTTT	CASSSGQVESPLHF	.	TRBJ1-6	TRBV6-5	TRBD1
TGTGCCAGCAGTGGAGCGGGAGAAGAGACCCAGTACTTC	CASSGAGEETQYF	.	TRBJ2-5	TRBV6-1	TRBD2
TGTGCCAGCAGCCCCCCGTGGCTAGCGGGAGCCTACGAGCAGTACTTC	CASSPPWLAGAYEQYF	.	TRBJ2-7	TRBV5-6	TRBD2
TGTGCCTGGAGTGGGTGGGAGGCGAGAGAGACCCAGTACTTC	CAWSGWEARETQYF	.	TRBJ2-5	TRBV30	.
TGTGCCAGTAGTATCGGCAGGTTTAACTATGGCTACACCTTC	CASSIGRFNYGYTF	.	TRBJ1-2	TRBV19	.